These 20 T cell receptor beta chains share one sample of origin, sequenced in a study of immune heterogeneity within non-small cell lung tumors. Bulk tumor genomic DNA, about 600 ng per sample, was used as template. Several biopsies per primary tumor were taken during surgery, spaced as far apart as possible. Samples came from untreated patients having curative surgery for newly diagnosed non-small cell lung cancer. Multiplex PCR employing 32 V and 13 J primers generated amplicons of the TCR beta CDR3. Each CDR3 protein gets one entry after TCRdb re-called the multiplex PCR reads with MiXCR. The profile shows about 15,000 distinct CDR3 sequences, 28% of them singletons. The sequencing input was lung tumor tissue. Receptors originate from a man aged 35-49 years with non-small cell lung cancer.

This clonotype rates as medium-sized. J is TRBJ2-1 and V is TRBV10-3; maybe TRBD1 (7 bases). Germline CDR1 reads ENHRY; CDR2 reads SYGVKD. V lost 4 bases and J lost 7, with 14 bases in between. This CDR3 spans 14 amino acids. The CDR3 reads CAISVEGAGNEQFF. The DNA for the CDR3 is TGTGCCATCAGTGTGGAGGGGGCAGGGAATGAGCAGTTCTTC.

J is TRBJ2-3 and V is TRBV5-1, with D tentatively TRBD1 (7 bases). Between the trimmed V and J ends, which lost 2 bases and 4 bases, there was a span of 14 bases. CDR1 and CDR2 from the germline V gene are SGHRS and YFSETQ. The CDR3 has 15 amino acids. The CDR3 nucleotides read TGCGCCAGCAGCTTCCAGGGGGGCTTTGCAGATACGCAGTATTTT. Protein product: CASSFQGGFADTQYF.

The chain recombines TRBV6-4 with TRBJ2-3; 8 bases match TRBD1. The germline CDR1 and CDR2 sequences are MRHNA and SNTAGT. The CDR3 is made up of 15 amino acids. V dropped 2 bases and J dropped 4; count of bases not matched to a gene: 5. The CDR3 nucleotides are TGTGCCAGCAGTGACCAGGGGGCAAGCCCAGATACGCAGTATTTT. It codes for CASSDQGASPDTQYF.

This clonotype has a handful of counts. The genes are TRBV6-5 and TRBJ2-2; TRBD2 matches 9 bases. The germline gives CDR1 MNHEY, CDR2 SVGAGI. V trimming: 2 bases; J trimming: 7 bases; junction bases outside the gene matches: 14. The CDR3 runs to 18 residues. The CDR3 DNA reads TGTGCCAGCAGTTACGGGCTAACGGCTAGCGGGATTAACGGGGAGCTGTTTTTT. The encoded protein is CASSYGLTASGINGELFF.

Within the sample, this clonotype is medium-sized. The chain combines TRBV6-1 with TRBJ2-1; unclear D gene. V shed 3 bases and J shed 4 bases, with 4 bases lying between them. CDR1 is MNHNS, CDR2 SASEGT, per germline. The CDR3 is 12 amino acids. Written as DNA, the CDR3 is TGTGCCAGCAGTGACACATACAATGAGCAGTTCTTC. This encodes CASSDTYNEQFF.

This clonotype was seen many times. The gene calls are TRBV11-3 and TRBJ1-2; unclear D gene. This CDR3 region has 12 residues. The germline V and J ends were trimmed by 5 bases and 8 bases, with 12 bases remaining between them. CDR1 and CDR2 from the germline V gene are SGHNT and YENEEA. CDR3 sequence (DNA): TGTGCCAGCAGCCATAGGACGGCCGGCTACACCTTC. This translates into CASSHRTAGYTF.

This clonotype was seen more than once but under ten times. This rearrangement joins TRBV11-3 to TRBJ2-1, with 9 bases identical to TRBD2. The germline V gene encodes CDR1 SGHNT and CDR2 YENEEA. After removal of 2 bases from V and 6 bases from J, the junction contained 11 bases not matched to a gene. The CDR3 has 17 amino acids. The CDR3 is CASSLRRRREGINEQFF. The CDR3 DNA sequence: TGTGCCAGCAGCTTAAGGCGTCGGCGGGAGGGAATCAATGAGCAGTTCTTC.

This clonotype was recorded many times. Here the CDR3 reads CASSPTGDGYTF. DNA for the CDR3: TGTGCCAGCTCACCGACAGGGGATGGCTACACCTTC. The V and J genes are TRBV18 and TRBJ1-2, with 8 bases identical to TRBD1. The V segment lost 3 bases and the J segment 6 bases; nucleotides outside the gene matches: 0. CDR3 size: 12 residues. Germline CDR1 reads KGHSH; CDR2 reads LQKENI. Full variable domain (remainder filled in from reference TRBV18 and TRBJ1-2): NAGVMQNPRHLVRRRGQEARLRCSPMKGHSHVYWYRQLPEEGLKFMVYLQKENIIDESGMPKERFSAEFPKEGPSILRIQQVVRGDSAAYFCASSPTGDGYTFGSGTRLTVV.

This clonotype occurred many times. The chain joins TRBV30 to TRBJ2-7; D remains ambiguous. The CDR3 runs to 14 residues. Germline-derived CDR1 and CDR2 are GTSNPN and SVGIG (reference sequence). V shed 1 base and J shed 4 bases, with 14 bases lying between them. The CDR3: CAWSDEAPSYEQYF. The CDR3 DNA follows: TGTGCCTGGAGTGATGAGGCCCCCTCTTACGAGCAGTACTTC.

This clonotype showed up just a few times. The J gene is TRBJ1-2, the V gene TRBV5-1; a possible D gene is TRBD1 (5 bases). The V gene lost 5 bases and the J gene lost 4 bases, with 18 bases spanning the gap. Germline CDR1 reads SGHRS; CDR2 reads YFSETQ. This CDR3 has 15 residues. The CDR3 DNA sequence: TGCGCCAGCAGACCCACCGGGACGGCGCCCTATGGCTACACCTTC. The encoded protein is CASRPTGTAPYGYTF.

The chain combines TRBV9 with TRBJ2-3; 11 bases map to TRBD2. The CDR3 loop spans 18 amino acids. V dropped 0 bases and J dropped 3; count of bases not matched to a gene: 9. Germline V gives CDR1 SGDLS, CDR2 YYNGEE. The CDR3 loop is CASSVEGTSGLWTDTQYF. DNA for the CDR3: TGTGCCAGCAGCGTAGAGGGGACTAGCGGATTGTGGACAGATACGCAGTATTTT.

This rearrangement joins TRBV7-2 to TRBJ2-1; no reliable D call. Per germline, CDR1 SGHTA and CDR2 FQGNSA. The ends were cut back, 3 bases at V and 3 bases at J, with 12 bases in the middle. The CDR3 has 15 residues. The CDR3 DNA sequence: TGTGCCAGCAGCTTGGAGAGAACCCGCTACAATGAGCAGTTCTTC. Protein sequence: CASSLERTRYNEQFF.

This clonotype was seen repeatedly, ten times or more. This chain joins TRBV5-1 and TRBJ2-7, with 8 bases that match TRBD2. The V gene end was trimmed by 5 bases and the J gene end by 2 bases; junction bases not matched to a gene: 6. CDR3 size: 14 residues. Germline V gene data show CDR1 as SGHRS and CDR2 as YFSETQ. The CDR3 is CASRNSGGAYEQYF. The DNA for the CDR3 is TGCGCCAGCAGGAACTCGGGGGGGGCCTACGAGCAGTACTTC.

With respect to this clonotype: Possible read error: a much larger clone is one base away. This chain links TRBV6-2 or TRBV6-3 with TRBJ1-6, with 9 bases aligning to TRBD1. Germline assignment: CDR1 MNHEY and CDR2 SVGEGT. This CDR3 contains 15 residues. The CDR3 sequence: CSSSAGTGPSSPLHF. In DNA form, the CDR3 reads TGTTCCAGCAGTGCCGGGACAGGGCCGAGTTCACCCCTCCACTTT.

This clonotype was counted ten times or more. The chain has TRBV24-1 and TRBJ2-4, with 14 bases fitting TRBD2. The germline gives CDR1 KGHDR, CDR2 SFDVKD. V lost 4 bases and J lost 0; bases outside the gene matches: 4. The CDR3 has 18 amino acids. CDR3: CATSDSGTSGGAKNIQYF. CDR3 DNA sequence: TGTGCCACCAGTGACTCGGGGACTAGCGGGGGAGCCAAAAACATTCAGTACTTC.

This clonotype has only a few counts. The V gene is TRBV18, the J gene TRBJ1-4; D unclear. The CDR3 length is 15 residues. CDR1 and CDR2 (germline): KGHSH, LQKENI. The ends were cut back, 8 bases at V and 0 bases at J, with 13 bases in the middle. In DNA form, the CDR3 reads TGTGCCAGCGTCGACCGGCGATCAACTAATGAAAAACTGTTTTTT. Amino acid sequence: CASVDRRSTNEKLFF.

Regarding this clonotype: Since a much larger clone is just one base distant, this may be a read error. The chain joins TRBV11-2 to TRBJ1-2, with D possibly TRBD1 on 5 matching bases. Trimming removed 5 bases from V and 10 bases from J, with 17 bases in between. This CDR3 comprises 13 residues. CDR1 and CDR2 from the germline V gene are SGHAT and FQNNGV. For the CDR3, the DNA is TGTGCCAGCAGCCCCAGCCAGGGCACTTACTACACCTTC. This translates into CASSPSQGTYYTF.

This clonotype has ten or more counts. V and J are TRBV9 and TRBJ2-3; 9 bases are shared with TRBD2. J was trimmed by 0 bases and V by 4 bases; bases with no gene match: 3. Germline CDR1 is SGDLS and CDR2 is YYNGEE. The CDR3 has 15 amino acids. CDR3 region: CASSLSGSSTDTQYF. As DNA, the CDR3 is TGTGCCAGCAGCCTTAGCGGGAGTAGCACAGATACGCAGTATTTT.

Many counts were recorded for this clonotype. The chain uses TRBV5-1 and TRBJ2-7; 8 positions match TRBD1. The CDR3 is 14 residues long. The germline gives CDR1 SGHRS, CDR2 YFSETQ. The trim removed 9 bases at V and 6 bases at J, leaving 14 bases unmatched. The DNA for the CDR3 is TGCGCCACAGCTTCCGGACAGGGTGGGATCGAGCAGTACTTC. Translated, it gives CATASGQGGIEQYF.

This clonotype showed up just a few times. V gene TRBV11-2 combines with J gene TRBJ2-3; 11 bases line up with TRBD2. V dropped 4 bases and J dropped 4; count of bases not matched to a gene: 7. The germline V gene has CDR1 SGHAT and CDR2 FQNNGV. The length of the CDR3 is 16 residues. CDR3 DNA: TGTGCCAGCAGCTCAACTAGCGGGAGCGGGGCAGATACGCAGTATTTT. Its translation: CASSSTSGSGADTQYF.